The T cell receptor beta chain described here comes from a study of shared clonotypes between healthy human individuals. The CDR3 loop spans 15 amino acids. Trimming at V came to 0 bases and at J to 2 bases, leaving 3 bases not matched to a gene. Germline CDR1 and CDR2: MNHNS and SASEGT. Clones were read by immunoSEQ multiplex PCR, and TCRdb kept only the in-frame ones, dropping some. The sample has approximately 1.4 million clones, 98% seen once. Sequenced material: naive CD4+ T cells sorted from blood. The subset is: CD45RA+ positively selected. The TCR was taken from a man aged 30-40 years in good health. This chain uses TRBV6-1 with TRBJ1-2; TRBD1 matches at 7 bases. CDR3 DNA: TGTGCCAGCAGTGAAGCGGCAGGGGGGAACTATGGCTACACCTTC. It yields the protein CASSEAAGGNYGYTF.